This T cell receptor beta chain stems from a study of cytomegalovirus exposure and HLA in healthy donors. Study-level results: Using a false discovery rate of 0.05, a later analysis showed that 15,000 to 20,000 TCR beta sequences were associated with HLA alleles.

PCR was performed using 60 Vbeta and 13 Jbeta primers. Original data processing: A follow-up analysis tallied about 88 million unique TCR beta chains, some 11 million shared. Data came from immunoSEQ multiplex PCR; TCRdb stores just in-frame clones and leaves some out. That table furnishes V, J and clone size, whereas the DNA furnished D and trimming. This table has 150,000 or so clones, around 78% appearing once. This clone was seen once. As yet, its antigen is unknown. Germline CDR1 and CDR2: SQVTM and ANQGSEA. The CDR3 covers 14 residues. V lost 1 base and J lost 2; bases outside the gene matches: 1.

Sequences were obtained from PBMCs. The chain links TRBV29-1 to TRBJ1-4, with TRBD1 matching over 7 bases. This sequence was found in a middle-aged woman in good health and CMV-seronegative. The CDR3 spells CSVEGTGTNEKLFF. The CDR3 DNA reads as TGCAGCGTTGAAGGGACAGGCACTAATGAAAAACTGTTTTTT.